The clone carrying this TCR beta chain has a handful of counts. In the authors' methods: Nucleated cell counts were estimated from reference gene primer amplification. Using immunoSEQ multiplex PCR, the repertoire was profiled, and TCRdb retains in-frame clones only, with some absent. The D gene and trimming were derived from the DNA, and the V and J assignments and clone size from that table. The table includes about 120,000 clones, 60% to 75% detected once. This sample stems from a study of blood T cell repertoires in COVID-19. As for the study in general: The samples span acute and convalescent COVID-19 from the United States, Italy and Spain. Sources were T cells, B-cell-depleted T cells, or PBMCs; the material itself was cDNA or gDNA.

This CDR3 has 14 residues. J was trimmed by 7 bases and V by 5 bases; bases with no gene match: 9. Germline CDR1 MNHEY, CDR2 SVGEGT. V usage is TRBV6-2 or TRBV6-3 and J usage is TRBJ2-7; 9 bases align to TRBD2. The specimen sequenced was peripheral blood. This TCR was sampled from a woman aged 70-85 years with acute or convalescent COVID-19. CDR3 amino acids: CASSPGLATGEQYF. CDR3 in DNA: TGTGCCAGCAGTCCCGGACTAGCGACTGGTGAGCAGTACTTC.